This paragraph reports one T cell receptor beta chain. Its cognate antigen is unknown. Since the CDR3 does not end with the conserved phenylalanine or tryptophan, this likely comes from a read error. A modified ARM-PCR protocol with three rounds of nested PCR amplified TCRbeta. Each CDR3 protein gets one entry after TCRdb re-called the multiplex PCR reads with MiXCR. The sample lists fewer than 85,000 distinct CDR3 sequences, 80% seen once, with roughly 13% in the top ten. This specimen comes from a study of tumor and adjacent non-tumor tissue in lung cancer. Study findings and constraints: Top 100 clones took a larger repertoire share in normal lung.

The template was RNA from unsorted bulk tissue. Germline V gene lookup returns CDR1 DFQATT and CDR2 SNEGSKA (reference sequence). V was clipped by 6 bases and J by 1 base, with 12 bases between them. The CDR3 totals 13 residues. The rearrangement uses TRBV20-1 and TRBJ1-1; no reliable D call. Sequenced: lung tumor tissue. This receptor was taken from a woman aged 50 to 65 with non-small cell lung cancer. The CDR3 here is CSAWDDGNTEAFI. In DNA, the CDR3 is TGCAGTGCCTGGGATGACGGGAACACTGAAGCTTTCATT.